The text below deals with one T cell receptor beta chain. Per the authors' pipeline: Estimated nucleated cell counts came from reference gene primer amplification. Clones were read by immunoSEQ multiplex PCR, and TCRdb kept only the in-frame ones, dropping some. V and J calls and clone size are given by that table; D and trimming were obtained from the DNA. The data show 200,000 to 300,000 clones, 82% seen once. The data originate from a study of blood T cell repertoires in COVID-19. As for the study in general: COVID-19 samples from acute and convalescent phases originated in the United States, Italy and Spain. T cells, B-cell-depleted T cells, or PBMCs supplied cDNA or gDNA.

Germline assignment: CDR1 MNHEY and CDR2 SVGEGT. Trimming took 5 bases from V and 7 from J, leaving 15 bases between them. This CDR3 region has 14 residues. The specimen sequenced was peripheral blood. This TCR came from a woman in her sixties or seventies with active or convalescent COVID-19. The chain is built from TRBV6-2 or TRBV6-3 and TRBJ1-5, with a possible D match to TRBD1 (5 bases). The CDR3 sequence is CASSGRQDIQPQHF. The CDR3 nucleotides are TGTGCCAGCAGTGGGCGCCAGGACATACAGCCCCAGCATTTT.